This T cell receptor (beta chain) stems from a study of graft-versus-host responses after intestinal transplantation. Generated by immunoSEQ multiplex PCR, the TCRdb table keeps only in-frame clones and is missing some. The sample shows 30,000 to 40,000 clones, under 85% of them seen only once. General observations from the study: Recipient marrow showed GvH clones, some seen first in ileum or blood.

This CDR3 has 17 amino acids. This clone appeared a single time. Its antigen remains unidentified. The V call is TRBV21-1, the J call TRBJ1-2. TRBV21-1 is a listed pseudogene. This specimen consisted of PBMCs, obtained 1070 days after transplant. The TCR originated in a human patient who received an intestinal transplant, so some T cells may come from the graft donor. In DNA, the CDR3 is TGTGCCAGCAGCCGCTCTGGACGGCTAGAAGCTAACTATGGCTACACCTTC. This codes for CASSRSGRLEANYGYTF.